This T cell receptor (beta chain) came from a study of identical twins. TCRdb independently ran MiXCR on the 5' RACE reads; one entry per CDR3 protein. The sample includes 520,000 or so distinct CDR3 sequences, under 25% of them seen just once. These sequences were also reported in another study, on T cells expressing NK-cell markers. That work states: The study sequenced eight donors, seven HCMV-seropositive and one seronegative.

This sequence was found in a woman younger than 35 in good health. What was sequenced was CD4+ T cells sorted from blood.

The CDR3 reads CSARPGQRIGEQYF. In DNA, the CDR3 is TGCAGTGCTCGGCCGGGACAGCGGATCGGCGAGCAGTACTTC. The chain is built from TRBV20-1 and TRBJ2-7; 7 nucleotides line up with TRBD1. The V segment lost 5 bases and the J segment 6 bases; nucleotides outside the gene matches: 13. In germline, CDR1 is DFQATT, CDR2 SNEGSKA (reference sequence). CDR3 length: 14 residues.